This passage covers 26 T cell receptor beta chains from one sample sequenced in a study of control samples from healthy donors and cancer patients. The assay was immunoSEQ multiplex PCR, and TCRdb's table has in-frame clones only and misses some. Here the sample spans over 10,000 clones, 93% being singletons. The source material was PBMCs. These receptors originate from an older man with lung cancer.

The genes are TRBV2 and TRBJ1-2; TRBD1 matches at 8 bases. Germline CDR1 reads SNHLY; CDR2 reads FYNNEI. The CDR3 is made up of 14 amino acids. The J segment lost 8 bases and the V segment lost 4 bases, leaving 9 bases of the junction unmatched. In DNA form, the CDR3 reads TGTGCCAGCAGTGGGACAGGGCCCCAGAGGGGCTACACCTTC. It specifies CASSGTGPQRGYTF.

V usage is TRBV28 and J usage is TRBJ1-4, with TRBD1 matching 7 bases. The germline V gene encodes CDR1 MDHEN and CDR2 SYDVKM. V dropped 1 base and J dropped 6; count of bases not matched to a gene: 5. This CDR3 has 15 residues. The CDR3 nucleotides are TGTGCCAGCAGTTTATTAGGGGGCCTGGATGAAAAACTGTTTTTT. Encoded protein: CASSLLGGLDEKLFF. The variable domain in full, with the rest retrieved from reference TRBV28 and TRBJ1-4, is DVKVTQSSRYLVKRTGEKVFLECVQDMDHENMFWYRQDPGLGLRLIYFSYDVKMKEKGDIPEGYSVSREKKERFSLILESASTNQTSMYLCASSLLGGLDEKLFFGSGTQLSVL.

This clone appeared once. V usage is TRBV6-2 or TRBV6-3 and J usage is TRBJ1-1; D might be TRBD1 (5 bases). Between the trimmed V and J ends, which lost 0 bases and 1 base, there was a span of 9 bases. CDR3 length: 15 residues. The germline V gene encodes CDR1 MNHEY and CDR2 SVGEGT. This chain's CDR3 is CASSYSSGQNTEAFF. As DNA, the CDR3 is TGTGCCAGCAGTTACTCGTCCGGACAGAACACTGAAGCTTTCTTT.

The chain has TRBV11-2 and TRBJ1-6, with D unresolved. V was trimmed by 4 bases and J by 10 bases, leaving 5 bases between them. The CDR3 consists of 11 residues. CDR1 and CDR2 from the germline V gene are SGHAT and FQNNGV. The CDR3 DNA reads TGTGCCAGCAGCTCCCGATCACCCCTCCACTTT. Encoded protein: CASSSRSPLHF.

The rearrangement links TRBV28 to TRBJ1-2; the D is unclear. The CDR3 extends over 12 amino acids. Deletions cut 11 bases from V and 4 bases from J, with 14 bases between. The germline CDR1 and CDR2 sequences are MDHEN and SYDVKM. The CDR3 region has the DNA TGTGCCCTCTCTCGAACTGGCTATGGCTACACCTTC. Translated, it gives CALSRTGYGYTF.

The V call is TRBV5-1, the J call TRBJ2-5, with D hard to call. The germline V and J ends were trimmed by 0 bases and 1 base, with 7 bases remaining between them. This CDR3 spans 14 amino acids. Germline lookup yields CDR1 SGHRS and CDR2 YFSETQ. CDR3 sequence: CASSLGVAQETQYF. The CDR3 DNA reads TGCGCCAGCAGCTTGGGGGTAGCCCAAGAGACCCAGTACTTC. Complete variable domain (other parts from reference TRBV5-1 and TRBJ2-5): KAGVTQTPRYLIKTRGQQVTLSCSPISGHRSVSWYQQTPGQGLQFLFEYFSETQRNKGNFPGRFSGRQFSNSRSEMNVSTLELGDSALYLCASSLGVAQETQYFGPGTRLLVL.

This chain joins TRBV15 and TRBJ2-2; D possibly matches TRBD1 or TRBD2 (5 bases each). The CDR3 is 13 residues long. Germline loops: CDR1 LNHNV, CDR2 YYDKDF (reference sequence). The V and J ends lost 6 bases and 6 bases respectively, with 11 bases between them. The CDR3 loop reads CATREGYAGELFF. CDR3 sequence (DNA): TGTGCCACCAGAGAGGGGTATGCCGGGGAGCTGTTTTTT.

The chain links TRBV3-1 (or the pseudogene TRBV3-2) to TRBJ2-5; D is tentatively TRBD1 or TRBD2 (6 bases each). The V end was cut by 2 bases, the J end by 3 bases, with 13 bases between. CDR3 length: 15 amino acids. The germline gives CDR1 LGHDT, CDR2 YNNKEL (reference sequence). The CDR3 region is CASSQMMEGEETQYF. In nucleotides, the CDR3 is TGTGCCAGCAGCCAAATGATGGAGGGGGAAGAGACCCAGTACTTC.

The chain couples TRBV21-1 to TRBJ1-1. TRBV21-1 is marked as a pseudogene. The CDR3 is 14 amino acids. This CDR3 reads CASFEGGSNTEAFF. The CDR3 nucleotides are TGTGCCAGCTTCGAGGGGGGTTCGAACACTGAAGCTTTCTTT.

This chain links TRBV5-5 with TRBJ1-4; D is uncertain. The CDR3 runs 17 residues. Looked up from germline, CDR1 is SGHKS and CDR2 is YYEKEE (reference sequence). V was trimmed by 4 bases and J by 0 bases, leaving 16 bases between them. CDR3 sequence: CASSPTGPRTTNEKLFF. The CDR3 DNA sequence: TGTGCCAGCAGCCCCACTGGGCCTCGCACAACTAATGAAAAACTGTTTTTT.

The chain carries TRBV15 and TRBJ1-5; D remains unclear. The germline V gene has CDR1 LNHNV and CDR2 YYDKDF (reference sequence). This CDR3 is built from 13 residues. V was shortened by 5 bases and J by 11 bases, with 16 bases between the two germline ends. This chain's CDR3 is CATSGVGMGTQHF. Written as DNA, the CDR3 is TGTGCCACCAGCGGGGTCGGGATGGGGACCCAGCATTTT. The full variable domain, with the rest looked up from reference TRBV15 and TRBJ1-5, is DAMVIQNPRYQVTQFGKPVTLSCSQTLNHNVMYWYQQKSSQAPKLLFHYYDKDFNNEADTPDNFQSRRPNTSFCFLDIRSPGLGDTAMYLCATSGVGMGTQHFGDGTRLSIL.

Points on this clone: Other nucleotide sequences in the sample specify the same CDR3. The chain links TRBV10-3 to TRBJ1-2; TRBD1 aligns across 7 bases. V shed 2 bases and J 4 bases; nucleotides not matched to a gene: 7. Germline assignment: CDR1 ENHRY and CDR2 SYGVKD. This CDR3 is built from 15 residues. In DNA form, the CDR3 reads TGTGCCATCAGTGAGAGTTTAGGGGGCCTCTATGGCTACACCTTC. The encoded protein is CAISESLGGLYGYTF.

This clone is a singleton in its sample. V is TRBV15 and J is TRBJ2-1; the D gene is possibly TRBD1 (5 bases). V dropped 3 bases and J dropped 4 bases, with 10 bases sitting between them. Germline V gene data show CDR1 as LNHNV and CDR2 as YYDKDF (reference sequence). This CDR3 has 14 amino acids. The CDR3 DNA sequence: TGTGCCACCAGCAGTGGACAAGGGTACAATGAGCAGTTCTTC. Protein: CATSSGQGYNEQFF. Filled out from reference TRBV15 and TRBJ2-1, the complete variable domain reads DAMVIQNPRYQVTQFGKPVTLSCSQTLNHNVMYWYQQKSSQAPKLLFHYYDKDFNNEADTPDNFQSRRPNTSFCFLDIRSPGLGDTAMYLCATSSGQGYNEQFFGPGTRLTVL.

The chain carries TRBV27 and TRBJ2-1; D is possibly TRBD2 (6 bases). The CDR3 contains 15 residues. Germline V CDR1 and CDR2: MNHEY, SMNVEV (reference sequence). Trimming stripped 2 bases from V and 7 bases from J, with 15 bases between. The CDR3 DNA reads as TGTGCCAGCAGTTTAAGACCTACGGGGGTAAATGAGCAGTTCTTC. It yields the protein CASSLRPTGVNEQFF.

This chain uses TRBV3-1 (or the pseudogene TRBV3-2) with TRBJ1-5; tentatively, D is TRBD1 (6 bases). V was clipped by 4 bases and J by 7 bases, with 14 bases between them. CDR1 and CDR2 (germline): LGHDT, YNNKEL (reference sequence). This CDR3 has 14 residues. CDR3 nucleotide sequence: TGTGCCAGCAGCCCATGGGGGGCTCAGCAGCCCCAGCATTTT. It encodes CASSPWGAQQPQHF.

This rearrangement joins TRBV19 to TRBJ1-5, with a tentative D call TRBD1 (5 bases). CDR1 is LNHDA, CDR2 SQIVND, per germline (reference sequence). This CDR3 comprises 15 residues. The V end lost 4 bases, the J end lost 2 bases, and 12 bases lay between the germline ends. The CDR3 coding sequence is TGTGCCAGTAGTAGGAGCATGGGGGGCAATCAGCCCCAGCATTTT. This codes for CASSRSMGGNQPQHF.

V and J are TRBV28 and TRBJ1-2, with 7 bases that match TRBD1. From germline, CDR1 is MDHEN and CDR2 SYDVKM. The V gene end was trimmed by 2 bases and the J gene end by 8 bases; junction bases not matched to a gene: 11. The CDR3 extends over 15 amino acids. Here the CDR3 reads CASSLKRWQGGGYTF. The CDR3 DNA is TGTGCCAGCAGTTTAAAGCGATGGCAGGGGGGAGGCTACACCTTC.

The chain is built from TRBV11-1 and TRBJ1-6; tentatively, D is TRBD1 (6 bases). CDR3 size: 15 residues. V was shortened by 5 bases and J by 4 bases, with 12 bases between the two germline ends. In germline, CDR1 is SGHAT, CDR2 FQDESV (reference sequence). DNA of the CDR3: TGTGCCAGCAGCCTACAGGGTTCTTATAATTCACCCCTCCACTTT. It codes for CASSLQGSYNSPLHF.

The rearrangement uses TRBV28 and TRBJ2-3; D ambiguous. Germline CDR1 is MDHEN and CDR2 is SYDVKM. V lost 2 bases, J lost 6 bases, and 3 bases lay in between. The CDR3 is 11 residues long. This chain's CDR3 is CASSLADTQYF. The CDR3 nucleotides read TGTGCCAGCAGTTTAGCGGATACGCAGTATTTT.

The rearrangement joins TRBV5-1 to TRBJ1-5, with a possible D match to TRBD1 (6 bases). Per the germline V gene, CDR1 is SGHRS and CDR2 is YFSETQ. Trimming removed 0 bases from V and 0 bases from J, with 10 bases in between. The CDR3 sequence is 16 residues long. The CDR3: CASSLDGQLSNQPQHF. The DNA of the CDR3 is TGCGCCAGCAGCTTGGATGGACAGCTTAGCAATCAGCCCCAGCATTTT.

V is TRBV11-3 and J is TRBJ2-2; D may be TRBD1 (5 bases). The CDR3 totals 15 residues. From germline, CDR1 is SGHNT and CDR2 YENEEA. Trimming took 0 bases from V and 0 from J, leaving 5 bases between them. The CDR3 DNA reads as TGTGCCAGCAGCTTAGACAGGGCGAACACCGGGGAGCTGTTTTTT. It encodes CASSLDRANTGELFF.

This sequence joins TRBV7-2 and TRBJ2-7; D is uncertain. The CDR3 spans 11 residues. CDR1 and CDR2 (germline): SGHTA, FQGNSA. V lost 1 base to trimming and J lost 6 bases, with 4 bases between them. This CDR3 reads CASSLGAEQYV. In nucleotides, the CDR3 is TGTGCCAGCAGCTTAGGGGCCGAGCAGTACGTC.

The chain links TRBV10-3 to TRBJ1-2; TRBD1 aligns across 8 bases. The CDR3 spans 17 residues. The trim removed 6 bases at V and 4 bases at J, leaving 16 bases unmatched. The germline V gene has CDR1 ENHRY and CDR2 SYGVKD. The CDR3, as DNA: TGTGCCATCAGCCCGTCTCCCGGGACAGGTCCTTCCTATGGCTACACCTTC. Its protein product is CAISPSPGTGPSYGYTF.

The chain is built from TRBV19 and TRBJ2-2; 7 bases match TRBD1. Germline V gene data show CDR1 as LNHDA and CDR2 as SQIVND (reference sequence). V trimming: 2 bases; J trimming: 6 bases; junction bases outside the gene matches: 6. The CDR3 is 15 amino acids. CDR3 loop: CASSIRATGSGELFF. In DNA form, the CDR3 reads TGTGCCAGTAGTATAAGGGCGACAGGGTCCGGGGAGCTGTTTTTT. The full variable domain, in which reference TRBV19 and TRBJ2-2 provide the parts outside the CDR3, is DGGITQSPKYLFRKEGQNVTLSCEQNLNHDAMYWYRQDPGQGLRLIYYSQIVNDFQKGDIAEGYSVSREKKESFPLTVTSAQKNPTAFYLCASSIRATGSGELFFGEGSRLTVL.

The CDR3: CASSEALPRQPQHF. In DNA form, the CDR3 reads TGTGCCAGCAGTGAAGCGCTACCAAGGCAGCCCCAGCATTTT. The gene calls are TRBV6-1 and TRBJ1-5; unclear D gene. This CDR3 has 14 amino acids. Germline CDR1 is MNHNS and CDR2 is SASEGT. Trimming took 0 bases from V and 7 from J, leaving 10 bases between them.

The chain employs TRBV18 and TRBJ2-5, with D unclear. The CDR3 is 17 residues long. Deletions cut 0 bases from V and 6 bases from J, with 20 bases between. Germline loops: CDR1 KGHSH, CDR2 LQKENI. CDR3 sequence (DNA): TGTGCCAGCTCACCACCGGCCTCCCGATTGGGAATAAAGACCCAGTACTTC. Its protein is CASSPPASRLGIKTQYF.